Below, 9 T cell receptor beta chains from the same sample are listed, as sequenced in a study of T-cell memory formation after mild COVID-19. Each CDR3 protein is one row after TCRdb ran MiXCR on the 5' RACE reads. Altogether about 620,000 distinct CDR3 sequences are present, more than 15% being singletons, with the ten largest covering more than 10%. What was sequenced was PBMCs or a T cell subset sorted from them (not recorded which). Receptors originate from an adult woman who had mild COVID-19 (a few samples of this study predate the infection). Cell type and time point are not known.

This chain uses TRBV6-2 or TRBV6-3 with TRBJ2-7, with 8 nucleotides matching TRBD1. Germline V lookup: CDR1 MNHEY, CDR2 SVGEGT. This CDR3 spans 15 amino acids. Losses at the gene ends were 2 bases for V and 6 bases for J; bases not matched to a gene: 9. This CDR3 reads CASSYTRTGLGEQYF. The CDR3 nucleotides are TGTGCCAGCAGTTACACTAGGACAGGGCTGGGCGAGCAGTACTTC.

The genes are TRBV9 and TRBJ2-5, with 7 positions matching TRBD2. The CDR3 sequence is 15 residues long. Germline V gene sequence: CDR1 SGDLS, CDR2 YYNGEE. Unmatched junction bases numbered 7, after V lost 0 bases and J lost 5 bases. The CDR3 sequence: CASSVGLAAGETQYF. The CDR3 DNA reads TGTGCCAGCAGCGTAGGTCTAGCGGCGGGGGAGACCCAGTACTTC.

This clonotype was seen a few times. The J gene is TRBJ2-3, the V gene TRBV5-1, with 7 bases identical to TRBD2. The CDR3 extends over 15 amino acids. Trimming removed 4 bases from V and 3 bases from J; junction bases left unmatched: 8. From germline, CDR1 is SGHRS and CDR2 YFSETQ. The CDR3 DNA reads TGCGCCAGCAGCACCGGACTAGATCGGACAGATACGCAGTATTTT. This gives the protein CASSTGLDRTDTQYF.

This clonotype was seen a handful of times. The V and J genes are TRBV5-1 and TRBJ1-6; 10 bases match TRBD1. The CDR3 consists of 14 residues. V dropped 4 bases and J dropped 8; count of bases not matched to a gene: 3. Germline values: CDR1 SGHRS, CDR2 YFSETQ. Here the CDR3 DNA reads TGCGCCAGCAGCGCCGGGACAGGGGATTCACCCCTCCACTTT. Protein: CASSAGTGDSPLHF.

The V gene is TRBV6-5, the J gene TRBJ1-1; D is ambiguous. The CDR3 runs to 13 residues. Between the trimmed V and J ends, which lost 5 bases and 4 bases, there was a span of 11 bases. Per the germline V gene, CDR1 is MNHEY and CDR2 is SVGAGI. The CDR3 bases are TGTGCCAGCAGTACCCAGGCGCGCACTGAAGCTTTCTTT. It encodes CASSTQARTEAFF.

This clonotype was counted only a few times. V is TRBV6-1 and J is TRBJ2-1; 10 bases are a match to TRBD1. Germline V gives CDR1 MNHNS, CDR2 SASEGT. V was pared by 4 bases and J by 0 bases, with 3 bases of the junction left unmatched. This CDR3 contains 16 residues. The CDR3 DNA is TGTGCCAGCAGTGGCAGGACAGGGGGCTCCTACAATGAGCAGTTCTTC. Translating it yields CASSGRTGGSYNEQFF.

This clonotype occurred many times. The V gene is TRBV19, the J gene TRBJ2-1; TRBD1 is a possible D gene (6 bases). Germline CDR1 is LNHDA and CDR2 is SQIVND (reference sequence). Trimming shortened V by 4 bases and J by 3 bases, and 10 bases separated the two germline ends. CDR3 length: 14 amino acids. CDR3 sequence reads: CASSKGGDYNEQFF. DNA of the CDR3: TGTGCCAGTAGTAAAGGGGGTGACTACAATGAGCAGTTCTTC.

V and J are TRBV20-1 and TRBJ1-2, with 7 bases lining up with TRBD1. With 6 bases clipped from V and 3 bases from J, the junction kept 10 bases outside the gene matches. CDR1 and CDR2 (germline): DFQATT, SNEGSKA (reference sequence). This CDR3 spans 14 amino acids. The CDR3: CSAPGQLLDYGYTF. CDR3 DNA: TGCAGTGCGCCGGGACAGCTTCTCGACTATGGCTACACCTTC.

Only a few counts were recorded for this clonotype. The J gene is TRBJ1-5, the V gene TRBV6-1; weak D call: TRBD1 (5 bases). Trimming removed 5 bases at V and 0 bases at J, with 14 bases between. Germline assignment: CDR1 MNHNS and CDR2 SASEGT. This CDR3 is built from 16 residues. The CDR3 loop is CASSQLQGFSNQPQHF. The CDR3 DNA sequence: TGTGCCAGCAGTCAACTGCAGGGCTTTAGCAATCAGCCCCAGCATTTT.